The entry that follows covers one T cell receptor beta chain sequence. This record belongs to a study of T cell repertoires in ileal Crohn's disease. From germline, CDR1 is SGHRS and CDR2 YFSETQ. Trimming shortened V by 2 bases and J by 0 bases, and 11 bases separated the two germline ends. This CDR3 spans 15 amino acids. The repertoire was sequenced with immunoSEQ multiplex PCR; TCRdb's copy has only in-frame clones and lacks some. The sample carries 55,000 to 65,000 clones, about 89% recorded once. Indicated time point: neoterminal ileum biopsy at postoperative endoscopy, about 6 months after surgery.

This TCR was recovered from an adult with Crohn's disease. Sequencing was carried out using ileal tissue. This rearrangement joins TRBV5-1 to TRBJ1-1, with D perhaps matching TRBD1 (6 bases). For the CDR3, the DNA is TGCGCCAGCAGCTTAGAGGGGGGGCTGAACACTGAAGCTTTCTTT. Translation: CASSLEGGLNTEAFF.